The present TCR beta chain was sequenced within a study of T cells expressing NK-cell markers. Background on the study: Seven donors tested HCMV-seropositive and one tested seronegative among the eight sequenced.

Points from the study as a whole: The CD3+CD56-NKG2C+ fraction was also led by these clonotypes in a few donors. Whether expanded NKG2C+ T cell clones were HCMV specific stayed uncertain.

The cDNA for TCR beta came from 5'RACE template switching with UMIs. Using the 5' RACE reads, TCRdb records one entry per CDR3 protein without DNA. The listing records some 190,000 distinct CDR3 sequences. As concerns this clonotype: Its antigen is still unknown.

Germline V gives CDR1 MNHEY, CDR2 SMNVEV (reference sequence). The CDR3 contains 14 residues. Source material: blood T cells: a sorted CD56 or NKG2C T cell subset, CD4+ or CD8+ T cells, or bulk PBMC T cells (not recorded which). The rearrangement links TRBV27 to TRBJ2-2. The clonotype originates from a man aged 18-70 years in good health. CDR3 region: CASSLSYGYGELFF.